This TCR beta chain was sequenced for a study of CD8 T cells in Susac syndrome (dated by TCRdb to the late 2010s). For the wider study: Repertoire sequencing was used to test whether CD8+ T cell activation and differentiation in Susac syndrome was antigen driven. General study outcomes and caveats: The number of individuals in the TCR sequencing and HLA analysis was acknowledged as relatively small.

The germline V gene (reference sequence) sets CDR1 to GTSNPN and CDR2 to SVGIG. There are 13 amino acids in the CDR3, from cysteine to phenylalanine inclusive. The only DNA kept is the CDR3, 39 bases in frame from the first base. The germline ends are 7 bases apart after V is trimmed by 3 bases and J by 0 bases. RNA was extracted using the RNeasy kit, and about 0.45 to 1 ug of the RNA was reverse transcribed with random hexamers. The immunoSEQ multiplex PCR assay, which covers 54 Vbeta and 13 Jbeta segments, was used to amplify TCR beta CDR3 regions. Bias from PCR amplification was corrected by using a synthetic template baseline for primer optimization and for computational correction. Concerning the study's data processing: Reads were annotated to V, D and J genes according to IMGT and were analyzed with immunoSEQ Analyzer, with only productive sequences retained. Clonality was calculated as one minus the Shannon entropy normalized by log2 of the number of productive unique sequences. Public and private clones were assessed among the 100 most prevalent clones of each patient and control. Clones were defined as Susac-specific if absent from the healthy and MS cohorts, from 1052 published viral clones and from other ImmuneACCESS disease sequences. The raw public data were reprocessed by TCRdb itself: fastp quality trimming at Q25, MiXCR clonotype calling, in-frame beta chains only. Every CDR3 protein is listed once, alongside the most common genes and DNA of its rows. The V and J calls were not made by the authors but by TCRdb's processing. The sample table contains about 200,000 distinct CDR3 sequences; only one count was recorded for 95% of them. Of the sample, 0.082% falls within the top ten clones.

High-throughput TCR beta sequencing profiled peripheral blood CD8+ and CD4+ T cells from healthy donors, Susac syndrome patients and multiple sclerosis patients. The multiple sclerosis controls were treatment-naive patients who had stable or active relapsing-remitting disease and met the revised McDonald criteria. Bulk CD8+ and CD4+ T cells were purified by magnetic negative isolation, while CD8+ TEMRA cells were enriched using FACS. Blood was drawn into EDTA tubes, processed within 24 hours, and PBMCs were isolated by density gradient centrifugation. PBMCs intended for TCR sequencing were frozen in liquid nitrogen and were later thawed in a 37 degrees C water bath. The sorted or isolated CD4+, CD8+ and CD8+ TEMRA cells had a purity of 90% or higher. Notes on this clonotype: Its antigen remains unidentified. No qualities accompany the bases; no much larger clone lies one base away.

The sample comprised CD4+ T cells from PBMCs. The receptor was isolated from a human donor with multiple sclerosis. Rearrangement joined TRBV30 to TRBJ2-3; too little of a D gene remains to name it. The DNA sequence is given as TGTGCCTGGAGGAAGGCTAGCACAGATACGCAGTATTTT. Its protein is CAWRKASTDTQYF.